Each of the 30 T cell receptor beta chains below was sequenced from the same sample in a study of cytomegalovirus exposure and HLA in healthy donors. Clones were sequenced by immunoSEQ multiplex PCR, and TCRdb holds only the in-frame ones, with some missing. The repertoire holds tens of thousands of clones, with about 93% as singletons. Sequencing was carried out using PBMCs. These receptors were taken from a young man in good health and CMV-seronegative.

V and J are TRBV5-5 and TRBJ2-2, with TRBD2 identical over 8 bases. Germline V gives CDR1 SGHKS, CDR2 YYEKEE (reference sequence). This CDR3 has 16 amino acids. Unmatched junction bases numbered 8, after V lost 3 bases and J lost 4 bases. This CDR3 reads CASSSFGGASTGELFF. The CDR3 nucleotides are TGTGCCAGCAGCTCCTTCGGGGGGGCAAGCACCGGGGAGCTGTTTTTT.

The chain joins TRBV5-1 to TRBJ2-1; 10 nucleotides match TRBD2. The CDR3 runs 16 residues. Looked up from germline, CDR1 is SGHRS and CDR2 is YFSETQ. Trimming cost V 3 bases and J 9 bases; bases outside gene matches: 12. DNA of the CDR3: TGCGCCAGCAGCTGGGACCTTAGCGGGGGGCTGGGTGAGCAGTTCTTC. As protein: CASSWDLSGGLGEQFF. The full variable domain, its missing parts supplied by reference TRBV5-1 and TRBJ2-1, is KAGVTQTPRYLIKTRGQQVTLSCSPISGHRSVSWYQQTPGQGLQFLFEYFSETQRNKGNFPGRFSGRQFSNSRSEMNVSTLELGDSALYLCASSWDLSGGLGEQFFGPGTRLTVL.

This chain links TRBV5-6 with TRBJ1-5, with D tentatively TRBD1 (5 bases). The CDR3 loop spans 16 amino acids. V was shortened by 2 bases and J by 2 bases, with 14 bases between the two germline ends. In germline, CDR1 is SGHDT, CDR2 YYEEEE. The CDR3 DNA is TGTGCCAGCAGCTTCTCAGGGTTATGGGGCAATCAGCCCCAGCATTTT. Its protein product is CASSFSGLWGNQPQHF.

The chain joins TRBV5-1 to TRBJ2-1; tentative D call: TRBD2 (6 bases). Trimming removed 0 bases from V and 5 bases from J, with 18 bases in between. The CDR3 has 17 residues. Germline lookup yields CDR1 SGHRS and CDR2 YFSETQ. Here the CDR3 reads CASSLATGLGRDNEQFF. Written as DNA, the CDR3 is TGCGCCAGCAGCTTGGCCACGGGACTGGGACGGGACAATGAGCAGTTCTTC.

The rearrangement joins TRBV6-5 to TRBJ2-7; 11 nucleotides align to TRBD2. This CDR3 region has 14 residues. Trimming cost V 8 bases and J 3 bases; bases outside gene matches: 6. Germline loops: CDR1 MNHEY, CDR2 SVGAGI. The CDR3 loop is CASGSGTSGYEQYF. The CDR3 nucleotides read TGTGCCAGCGGCTCCGGGACTAGCGGCTACGAGCAGTACTTC.

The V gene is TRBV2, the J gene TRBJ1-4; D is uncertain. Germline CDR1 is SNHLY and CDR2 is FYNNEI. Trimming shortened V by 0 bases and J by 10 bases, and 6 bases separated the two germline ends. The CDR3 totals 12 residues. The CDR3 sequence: CASSEAAVKLFF. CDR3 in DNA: TGTGCCAGCAGTGAAGCGGCGGTAAAACTGTTTTTT.

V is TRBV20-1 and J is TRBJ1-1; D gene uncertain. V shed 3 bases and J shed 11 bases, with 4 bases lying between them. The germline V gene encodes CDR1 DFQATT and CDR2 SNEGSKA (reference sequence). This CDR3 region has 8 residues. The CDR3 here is CSASQAFF. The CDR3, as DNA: TGCAGTGCTAGTCAGGCTTTCTTT.

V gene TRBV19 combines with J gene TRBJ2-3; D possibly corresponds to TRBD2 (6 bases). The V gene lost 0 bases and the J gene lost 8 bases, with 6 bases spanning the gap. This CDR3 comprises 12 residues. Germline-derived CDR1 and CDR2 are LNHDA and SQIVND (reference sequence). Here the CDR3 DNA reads TGTGCCAGTAGTATAGAGCGGGGTACGCAGTATTTT. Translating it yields CASSIERGTQYF.

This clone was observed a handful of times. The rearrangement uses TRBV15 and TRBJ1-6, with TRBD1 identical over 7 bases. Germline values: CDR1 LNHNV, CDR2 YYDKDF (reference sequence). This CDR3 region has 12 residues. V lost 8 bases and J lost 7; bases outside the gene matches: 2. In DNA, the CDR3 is TGTGCCACCCAGGGACAGAATTCACCCCTCCACTTT. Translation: CATQGQNSPLHF.

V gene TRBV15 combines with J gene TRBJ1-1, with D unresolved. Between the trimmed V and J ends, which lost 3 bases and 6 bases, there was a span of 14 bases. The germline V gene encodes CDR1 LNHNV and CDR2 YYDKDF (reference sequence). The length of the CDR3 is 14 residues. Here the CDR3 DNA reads TGTGCCACCAGCAGGGCCGGGATGATCCCTGAAGCTTTCTTT. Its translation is CATSRAGMIPEAFF.

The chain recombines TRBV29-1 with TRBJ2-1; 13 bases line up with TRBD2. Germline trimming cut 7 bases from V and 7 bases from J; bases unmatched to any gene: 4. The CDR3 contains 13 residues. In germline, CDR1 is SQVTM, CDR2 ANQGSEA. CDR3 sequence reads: CSAGLAGVNEQFF. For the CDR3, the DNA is TGCAGCGCTGGACTAGCGGGAGTAAATGAGCAGTTCTTC.

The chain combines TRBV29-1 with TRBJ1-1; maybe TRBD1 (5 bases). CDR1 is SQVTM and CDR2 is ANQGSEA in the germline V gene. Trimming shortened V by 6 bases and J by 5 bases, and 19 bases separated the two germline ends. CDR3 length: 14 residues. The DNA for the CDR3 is TGCAGCGTGGGGGAGGGAGGCCGTGGGACTGAAGCTTTCTTT. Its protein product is CSVGEGGRGTEAFF. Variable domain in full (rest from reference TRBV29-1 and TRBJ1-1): SAVISQKPSRDICQRGTSLTIQCQVDSQVTMMFWYRQQPGQSLTLIATANQGSEATYESGFVIDKFPISRPNLTFSTLTVSNMSPEDSSIYLCSVGEGGRGTEAFFGQGTRLTVV.

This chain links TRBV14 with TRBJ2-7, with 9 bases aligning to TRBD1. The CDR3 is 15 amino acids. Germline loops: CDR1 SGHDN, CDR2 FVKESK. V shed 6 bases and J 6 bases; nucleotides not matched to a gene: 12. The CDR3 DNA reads TGTGCCAGCAGGCCGGGACAGGGAATATTGGGCGAGCAGTACTTC. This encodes CASRPGQGILGEQYF.

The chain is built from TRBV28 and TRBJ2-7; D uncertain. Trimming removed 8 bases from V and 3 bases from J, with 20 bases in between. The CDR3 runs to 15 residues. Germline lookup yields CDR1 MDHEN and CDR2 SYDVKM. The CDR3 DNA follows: TGTGCCAGCGGTAGCCATCGCATCGCCTTCTACGAGCAGTACTTC. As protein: CASGSHRIAFYEQYF.

The CDR3 DNA reads TGTGCCAGCAGCGTTACGGCTAGCTTAGACAATGAGCAGTTCTTC. Protein sequence: CASSVTASLDNEQFF. The chain employs TRBV9 and TRBJ2-1, with a weak D call TRBD2 (5 bases). Germline-derived CDR1 and CDR2 are SGDLS and YYNGEE. The CDR3 has 15 residues. The germline V and J ends were trimmed by 2 bases and 5 bases, with 14 bases remaining between them.

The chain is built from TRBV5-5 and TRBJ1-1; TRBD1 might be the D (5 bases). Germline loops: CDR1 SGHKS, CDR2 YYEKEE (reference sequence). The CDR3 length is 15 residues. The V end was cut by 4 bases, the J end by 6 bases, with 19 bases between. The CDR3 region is CASSPYGVGPAEAFF. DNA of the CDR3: TGTGCCAGCAGCCCTTATGGAGTGGGGCCCGCTGAAGCTTTCTTT.

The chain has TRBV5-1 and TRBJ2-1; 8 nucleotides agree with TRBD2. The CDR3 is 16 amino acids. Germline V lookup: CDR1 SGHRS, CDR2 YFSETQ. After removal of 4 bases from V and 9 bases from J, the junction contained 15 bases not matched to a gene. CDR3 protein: CASSPWRGAGDGEQFF. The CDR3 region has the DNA TGCGCCAGCAGCCCCTGGAGGGGAGCGGGGGATGGTGAGCAGTTCTTC.

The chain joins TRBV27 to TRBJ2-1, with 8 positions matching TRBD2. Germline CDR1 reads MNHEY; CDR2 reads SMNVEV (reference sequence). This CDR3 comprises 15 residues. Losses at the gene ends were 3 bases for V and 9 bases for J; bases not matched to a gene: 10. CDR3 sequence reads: CASSFVTGGRGEQFF. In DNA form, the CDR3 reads TGTGCCAGCAGTTTCGTGACGGGGGGGCGGGGTGAGCAGTTCTTC.

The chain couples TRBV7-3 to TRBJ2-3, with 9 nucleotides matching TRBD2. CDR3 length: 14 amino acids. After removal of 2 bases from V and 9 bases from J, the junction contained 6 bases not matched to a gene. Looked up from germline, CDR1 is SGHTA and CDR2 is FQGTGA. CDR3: CASSLASGALTQYF. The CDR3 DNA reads TGTGCCAGCAGCTTAGCTAGCGGGGCTCTCACGCAGTATTTT.

Here the CDR3 DNA reads TGCGCCAGCAGTGAAGCGACGTCGGGTTCCTACGAGCAGTACTTC. Protein product: CASSEATSGSYEQYF. The J gene is TRBJ2-7, the V gene TRBV10-1, with unresolved D. Trimming cost V 3 bases and J 1 base, with 13 bases left between them. Germline values: CDR1 WNHNN, CDR2 SYGVQD (reference sequence). The CDR3 is 15 amino acids.

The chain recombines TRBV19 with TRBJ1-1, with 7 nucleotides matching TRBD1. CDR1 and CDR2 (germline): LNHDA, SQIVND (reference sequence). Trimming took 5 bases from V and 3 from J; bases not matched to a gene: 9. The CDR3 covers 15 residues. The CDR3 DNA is TGTGCCAGTAGTGTCAAAGGGGGCGCGGACACTGAAGCTTTCTTT. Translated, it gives CASSVKGGADTEAFF.

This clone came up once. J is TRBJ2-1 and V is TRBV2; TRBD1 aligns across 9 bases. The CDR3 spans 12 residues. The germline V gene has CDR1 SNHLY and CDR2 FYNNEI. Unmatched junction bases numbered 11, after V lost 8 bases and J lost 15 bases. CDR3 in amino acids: CASGVQGALGFF. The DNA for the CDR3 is TGTGCCAGCGGGGTACAGGGGGCCCTGGGGTTCTTC. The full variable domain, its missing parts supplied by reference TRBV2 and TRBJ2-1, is EPEVTQTPSHQVTQMGQEVILRCVPISNHLYFYWYRQILGQKVEFLVSFYNNEISEKSEIFDDQFSVERPDGSNFTLKIRSTKLEDSAMYFCASGVQGALGFFGPGTRLTVL.

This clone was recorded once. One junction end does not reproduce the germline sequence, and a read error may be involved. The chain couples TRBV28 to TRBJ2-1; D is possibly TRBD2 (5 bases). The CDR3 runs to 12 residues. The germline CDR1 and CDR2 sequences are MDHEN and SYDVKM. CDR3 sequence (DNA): TGTGCCAGCAGTTTAGAAGGACTGGCCCCGATCTTC. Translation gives CASSLEGLAPIF. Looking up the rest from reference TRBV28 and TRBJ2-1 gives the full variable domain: DVKVTQSSRYLVKRTGEKVFLECVQDMDHENMFWYRQDPGLGLRLIYFSYDVKMKEKGDIPEGYSVSREKKERFSLILESASTNQTSMYLCASSLEGLAPIFGPGTRLTVL.

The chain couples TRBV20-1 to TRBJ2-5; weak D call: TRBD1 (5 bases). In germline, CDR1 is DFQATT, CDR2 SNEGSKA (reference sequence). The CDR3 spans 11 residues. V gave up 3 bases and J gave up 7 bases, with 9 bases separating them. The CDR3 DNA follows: TGCAGTGCTAGGGGGCTCGGGACCCAGTACTTC. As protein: CSARGLGTQYF.

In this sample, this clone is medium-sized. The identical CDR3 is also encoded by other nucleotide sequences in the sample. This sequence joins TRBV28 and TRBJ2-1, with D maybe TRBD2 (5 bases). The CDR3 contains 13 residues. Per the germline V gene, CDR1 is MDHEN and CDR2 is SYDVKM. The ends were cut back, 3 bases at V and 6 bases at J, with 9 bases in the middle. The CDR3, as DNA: TGTGCCAGCAGTTTGACCGGGATCAATGAGCAGTTCTTC. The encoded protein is CASSLTGINEQFF.

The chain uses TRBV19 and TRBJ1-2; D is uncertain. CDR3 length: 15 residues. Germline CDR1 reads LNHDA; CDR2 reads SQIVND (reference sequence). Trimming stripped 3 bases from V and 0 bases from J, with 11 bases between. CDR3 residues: CASSIEARTNYGYTF. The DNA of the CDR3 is TGTGCCAGTAGTATCGAAGCGAGGACTAACTATGGCTACACCTTC. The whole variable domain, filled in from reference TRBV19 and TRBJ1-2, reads DGGITQSPKYLFRKEGQNVTLSCEQNLNHDAMYWYRQDPGQGLRLIYYSQIVNDFQKGDIAEGYSVSREKKESFPLTVTSAQKNPTAFYLCASSIEARTNYGYTFGSGTRLTVV.

The CDR3 sequence is CASSLVGGDTEAFF. CDR3 coding DNA: TGTGCCAGCAGCTTGGTCGGGGGAGACACTGAAGCTTTCTTT. V gene TRBV5-6 combines with J gene TRBJ1-1; D perhaps matches TRBD1 (5 bases). V dropped 0 bases and J dropped 3 bases, with 9 bases sitting between them. Looked up from germline, CDR1 is SGHDT and CDR2 is YYEEEE. This CDR3 spans 14 amino acids.

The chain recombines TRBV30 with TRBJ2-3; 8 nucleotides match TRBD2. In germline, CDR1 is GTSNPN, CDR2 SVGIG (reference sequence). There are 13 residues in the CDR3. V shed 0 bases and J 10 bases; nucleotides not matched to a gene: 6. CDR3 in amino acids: CAWSVQRENPQYF. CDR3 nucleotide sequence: TGTGCCTGGAGTGTCCAGCGGGAGAACCCGCAGTATTTT.

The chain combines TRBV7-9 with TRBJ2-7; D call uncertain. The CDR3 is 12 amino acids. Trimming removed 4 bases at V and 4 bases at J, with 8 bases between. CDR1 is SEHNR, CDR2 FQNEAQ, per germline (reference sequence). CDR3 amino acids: CASSWQAYEQYF. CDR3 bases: TGTGCCAGCAGCTGGCAAGCGTACGAGCAGTACTTC. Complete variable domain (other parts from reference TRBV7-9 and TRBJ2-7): DTGVSQNPRHKITKRGQNVTFRCDPISEHNRLYWYRQTLGQGPEFLTYFQNEAQLEKSRLLSDRFSAERPKGSFSTLEIQRTEQGDSAMYLCASSWQAYEQYFGPGTRLTVT.

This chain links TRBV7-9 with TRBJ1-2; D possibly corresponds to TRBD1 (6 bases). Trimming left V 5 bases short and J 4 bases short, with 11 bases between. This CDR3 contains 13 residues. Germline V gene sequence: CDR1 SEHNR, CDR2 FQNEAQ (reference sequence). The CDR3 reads CASSNTGSYGYTF. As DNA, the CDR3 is TGTGCCAGCAGCAACACAGGGAGCTATGGCTACACCTTC.